The T cell receptor (beta chain) described here comes from a study of cytotoxic CD8 clonotypes in ibrutinib-treated CLL. General observations from the study: Clonality correlated strongly with circulating CD8+ T cells and exceeded age-matched healthy donors at baseline. Public clonotypes were uncommon and contracted or stayed stable on treatment. Different sampling times were used for sustained-remission and progressing patients.

Clones were read by immunoSEQ multiplex PCR, and TCRdb kept only the in-frame ones, dropping some. Of 6,000 or so clones detected, roughly 74% appear once; the ten largest clones hold around 5%. PBMCs were cryopreserved, and around 1.9 micrograms of genomic DNA from them went into TCR beta libraries. Points on this clone: Antigen unknown.

The sequence was collected from a human donor with chronic lymphocytic leukemia. Sequencing used PBMCs, obtained before ibrutinib treatment.

CDR3 region: CASAEGGKETQYF. The CDR3 bases are TGCGCCAGCGCCGAGGGAGGGAAAGAGACCCAGTACTTC. The chain carries TRBV5-1 and TRBJ2-5, with TRBD2 identical over 7 bases. This CDR3 is built from 13 residues. Germline assignment: CDR1 SGHRS and CDR2 YFSETQ. The V gene end was trimmed by 7 bases and the J gene end by 3 bases; junction bases not matched to a gene: 6.